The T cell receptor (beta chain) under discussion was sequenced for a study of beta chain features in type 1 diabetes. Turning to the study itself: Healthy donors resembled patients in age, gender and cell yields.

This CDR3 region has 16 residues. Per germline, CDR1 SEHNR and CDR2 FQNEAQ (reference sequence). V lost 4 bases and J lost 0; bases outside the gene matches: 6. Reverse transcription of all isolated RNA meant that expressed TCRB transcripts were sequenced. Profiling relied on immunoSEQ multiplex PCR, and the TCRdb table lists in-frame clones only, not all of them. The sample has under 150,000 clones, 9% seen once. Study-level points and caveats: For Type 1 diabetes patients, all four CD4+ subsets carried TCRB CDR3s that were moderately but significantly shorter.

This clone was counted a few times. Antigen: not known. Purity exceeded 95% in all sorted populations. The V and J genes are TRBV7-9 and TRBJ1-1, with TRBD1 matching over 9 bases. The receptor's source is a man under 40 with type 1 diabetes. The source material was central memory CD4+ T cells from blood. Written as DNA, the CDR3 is TGTGCCAGCAGCTCTTACAGGGGGCGAGTGAACACTGAAGCTTTCTTT. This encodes CASSSYRGRVNTEAFF. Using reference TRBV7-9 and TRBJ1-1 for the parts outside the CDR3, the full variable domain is DTGVSQNPRHKITKRGQNVTFRCDPISEHNRLYWYRQTLGQGPEFLTYFQNEAQLEKSRLLSDRFSAERPKGSFSTLEIQRTEQGDSAMYLCASSSYRGRVNTEAFFGQGTRLTVV.